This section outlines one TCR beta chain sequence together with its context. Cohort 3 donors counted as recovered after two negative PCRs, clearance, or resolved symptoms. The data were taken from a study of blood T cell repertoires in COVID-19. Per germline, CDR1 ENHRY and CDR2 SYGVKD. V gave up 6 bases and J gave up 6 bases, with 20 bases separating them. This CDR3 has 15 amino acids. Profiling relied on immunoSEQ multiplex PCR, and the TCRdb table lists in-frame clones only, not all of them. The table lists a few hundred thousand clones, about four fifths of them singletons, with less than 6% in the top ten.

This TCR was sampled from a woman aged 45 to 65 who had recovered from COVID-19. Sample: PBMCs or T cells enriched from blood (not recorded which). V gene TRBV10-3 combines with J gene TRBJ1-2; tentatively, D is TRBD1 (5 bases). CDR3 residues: CAIRAGPTPSDGYTF. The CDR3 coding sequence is TGTGCCATCAGGGCAGGGCCGACCCCGTCTGATGGCTACACCTTC.